This T cell receptor (beta chain) was obtained from a study of blood T cell repertoires in COVID-19. In the study overall: T cells, B-cell-depleted T cells, or PBMCs supplied cDNA or gDNA.

V was pared by 4 bases and J by 2 bases, with 17 bases between. The length of the CDR3 is 16 residues. Germline V gene sequence: CDR1 SGHDT, CDR2 YYEEEE. This clone was seen a single time. Per the study methods: It was from reference gene primer amplification that nucleated cell counts were estimated. Profiling relied on immunoSEQ multiplex PCR, and the TCRdb table lists in-frame clones only, not all of them. For V, J and clone size, that table is used; D and trimming come from the DNA. Of roughly 140,000 clones in the sample, 84% were seen once. The TCR comes from a woman aged 45-65 years in a cohort sampled during active or convalescent COVID-19. Specimen: peripheral blood. V usage is TRBV5-6 and J usage is TRBJ2-3, with D perhaps matching TRBD1 (5 bases). CDR3 sequence reads: CASSPRAQGYTDTQYF. In DNA form, the CDR3 reads TGTGCCAGCAGCCCAAGGGCGCAGGGATACACAGATACGCAGTATTTT.